This T cell receptor (beta chain) was identified in a study of CD8+CD57+ T cells in acquired aplastic anemia. Regarding the study as a whole: Patients and controls were found to share twenty-nine CD8+ CDR3 sequences.

Genomic DNA was employed as the template in profiling TCR beta VDJ and CDR3. TCRdb reprocessed the reads via MiXCR and lists one record per CDR3 protein. The sample records a few hundred thousand distinct CDR3 sequences, around 82% being singletons. Before being chosen for sequencing, patients had shown CD8+CD57+ cell expansion by flow cytometry. Severe acquired aplastic anemia was the diagnosis recorded for all patients. Therapy had not been given to patients before blood sampling. The CDR3 loop spans 16 amino acids. Germline V gene lookup returns CDR1 SGHTA and CDR2 FQGTGA. The V gene end was trimmed by 5 bases and the J gene end by 13 bases; junction bases not matched to a gene: 19. Comment on this clonotype: Its cognate antigen is unknown.

The sequenced sample consisted of sorted CD4+, CD8+, or CD8+CD57+ T cells (not recorded which) from PBMCs. This TCR was recovered from a human donor with aplastic anemia. The rearrangement uses TRBV7-3 and TRBJ2-1; 8 positions match TRBD2. CDR3 sequence (DNA): TGTGCCAGCAGCCTTCGAAAAAGCGGGGGACCCCTCCACCAGTTCTTC. This sequence encodes CASSLRKSGGPLHQFF. Combining the CDR3 with reference TRBV7-3 and TRBJ2-1 gives the whole variable domain GAGVSQTPSNKVTEKGKYVELRCDPISGHTALYWYRQSLGQGPEFLIYFQGTGAADDSGLPNDRFFAVRPEGSVSTLKIQRTERGDSAVYLCASSLRKSGGPLHQFFGPGTRLTVL.